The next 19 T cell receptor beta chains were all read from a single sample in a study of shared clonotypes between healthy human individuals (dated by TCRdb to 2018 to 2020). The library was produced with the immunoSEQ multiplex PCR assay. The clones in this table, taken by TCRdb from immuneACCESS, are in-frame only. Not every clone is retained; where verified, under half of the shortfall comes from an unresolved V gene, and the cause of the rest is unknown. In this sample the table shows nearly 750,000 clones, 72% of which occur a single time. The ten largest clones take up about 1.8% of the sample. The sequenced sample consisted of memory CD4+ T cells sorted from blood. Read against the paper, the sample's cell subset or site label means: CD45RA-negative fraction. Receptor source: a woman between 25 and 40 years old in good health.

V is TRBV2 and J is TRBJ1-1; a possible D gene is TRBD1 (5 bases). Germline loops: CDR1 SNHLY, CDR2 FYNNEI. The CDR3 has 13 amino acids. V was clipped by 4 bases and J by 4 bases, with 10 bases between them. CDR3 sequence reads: CASSVQGSTEAFF. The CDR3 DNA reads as TGTGCCAGCAGTGTCCAGGGTTCCACTGAAGCTTTCTTT.

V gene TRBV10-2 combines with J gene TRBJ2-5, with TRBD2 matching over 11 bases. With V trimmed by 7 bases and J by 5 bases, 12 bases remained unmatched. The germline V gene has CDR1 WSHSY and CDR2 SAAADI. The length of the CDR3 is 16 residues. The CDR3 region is CASMMGLAGGEETQYF. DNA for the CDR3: TGCGCCAGCATGATGGGCCTAGCGGGAGGAGAGGAGACCCAGTACTTC.

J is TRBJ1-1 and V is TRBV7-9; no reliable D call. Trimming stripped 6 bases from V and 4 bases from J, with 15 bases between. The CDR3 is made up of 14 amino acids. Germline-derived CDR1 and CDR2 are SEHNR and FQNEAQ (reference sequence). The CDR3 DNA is TGTGCCAGCAGTTTTACCCGGGCCACCACTGAAGCTTTCTTT. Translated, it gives CASSFTRATTEAFF.

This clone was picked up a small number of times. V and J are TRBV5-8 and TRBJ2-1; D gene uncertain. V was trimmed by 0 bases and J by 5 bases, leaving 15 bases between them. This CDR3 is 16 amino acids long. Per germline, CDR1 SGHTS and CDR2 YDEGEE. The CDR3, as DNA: TGTGCCAGCAGCTTGGTTCTGGCGTTGTCTGACAATGAGCAGTTCTTC. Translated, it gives CASSLVLALSDNEQFF.

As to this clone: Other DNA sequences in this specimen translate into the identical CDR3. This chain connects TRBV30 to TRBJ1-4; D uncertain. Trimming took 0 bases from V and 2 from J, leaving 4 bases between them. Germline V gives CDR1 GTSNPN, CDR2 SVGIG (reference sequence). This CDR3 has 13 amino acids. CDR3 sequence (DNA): TGTGCCTGGAGTGTACAGACTAATGAAAAACTGTTTTTT. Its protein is CAWSVQTNEKLFF.

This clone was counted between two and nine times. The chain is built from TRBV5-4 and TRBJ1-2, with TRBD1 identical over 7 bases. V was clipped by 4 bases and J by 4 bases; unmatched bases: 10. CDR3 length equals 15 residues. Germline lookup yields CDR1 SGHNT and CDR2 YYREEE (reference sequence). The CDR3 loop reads CASSQTSTGTYGYTF. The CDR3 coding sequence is TGTGCCAGCAGCCAAACCTCGACAGGGACCTATGGCTACACCTTC.

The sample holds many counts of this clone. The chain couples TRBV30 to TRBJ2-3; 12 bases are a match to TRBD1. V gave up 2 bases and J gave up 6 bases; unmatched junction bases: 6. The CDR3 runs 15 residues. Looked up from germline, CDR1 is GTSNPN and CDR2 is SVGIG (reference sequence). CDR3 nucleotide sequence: TGTGCCTGGAGTCCGGGACAGGGGGCAGGGGATACGCAGTATTTT. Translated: CAWSPGQGAGDTQYF.

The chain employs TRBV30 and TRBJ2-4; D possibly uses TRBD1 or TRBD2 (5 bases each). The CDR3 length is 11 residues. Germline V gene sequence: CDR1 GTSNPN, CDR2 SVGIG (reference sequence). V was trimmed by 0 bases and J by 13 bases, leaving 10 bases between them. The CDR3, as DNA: TGTGCCTGGAGTGTACAGGACTTGCAGTACTTC. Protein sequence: CAWSVQDLQYF.

CDR3 sequence reads: CASSGFGRFTDTQYF. CDR3 coding DNA: TGTGCCAGCAGTGGCTTCGGGAGGTTCACAGATACGCAGTATTTT. V usage is TRBV2 and J usage is TRBJ2-3, with TRBD2 identical over 7 bases. The CDR3 loop spans 15 amino acids. The germline gives CDR1 SNHLY, CDR2 FYNNEI. Trimming at V came to 4 bases and at J to 2 bases, leaving 6 bases not matched to a gene.

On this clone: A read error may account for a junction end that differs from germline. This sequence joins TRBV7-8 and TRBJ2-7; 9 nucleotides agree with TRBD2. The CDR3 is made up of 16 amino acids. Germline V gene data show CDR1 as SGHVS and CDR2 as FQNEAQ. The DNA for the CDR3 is TGTGCCAGCAGCCTAGCAGCGGGAGGCTCTTCCTACGAGCAGTACTTC. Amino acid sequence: CASSLAAGGSSYEQYF.

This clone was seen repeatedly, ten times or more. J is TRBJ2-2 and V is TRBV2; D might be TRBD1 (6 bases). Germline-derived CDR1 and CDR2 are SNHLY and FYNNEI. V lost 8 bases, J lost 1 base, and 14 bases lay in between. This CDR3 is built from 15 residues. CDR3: CASHGSTGNTGELFF. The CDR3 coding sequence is TGTGCCAGCCATGGGTCGACAGGGAACACCGGGGAGCTGTTTTTT.

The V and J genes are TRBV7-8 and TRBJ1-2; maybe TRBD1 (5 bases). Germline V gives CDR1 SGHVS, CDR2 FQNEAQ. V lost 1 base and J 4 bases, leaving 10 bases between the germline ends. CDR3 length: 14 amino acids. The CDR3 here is CASSLGGVAYGYTF. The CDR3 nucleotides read TGTGCCAGCAGCTTAGGAGGGGTCGCCTATGGCTACACCTTC.

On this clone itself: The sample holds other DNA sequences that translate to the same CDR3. CDR3 protein: CASRGTAANEKLFF. CDR3 DNA: TGTGCCAGCAGGGGGACAGCAGCTAATGAAAAACTGTTTTTT. This chain connects TRBV2 to TRBJ1-4, with TRBD1 matching 7 bases. The V gene's germline CDR1 is SNHLY and CDR2 FYNNEI. This CDR3 is 14 amino acids long. The ends lost 6 bases at V and 3 bases at J; junction bases unmatched: 4.

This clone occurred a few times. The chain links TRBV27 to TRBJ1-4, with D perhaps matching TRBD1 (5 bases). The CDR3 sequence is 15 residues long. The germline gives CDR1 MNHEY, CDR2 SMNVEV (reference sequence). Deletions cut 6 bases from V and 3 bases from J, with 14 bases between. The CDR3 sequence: CASRPQGVANEKLFF. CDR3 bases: TGTGCCAGCAGGCCTCAGGGTGTAGCTAATGAAAAACTGTTTTTT.

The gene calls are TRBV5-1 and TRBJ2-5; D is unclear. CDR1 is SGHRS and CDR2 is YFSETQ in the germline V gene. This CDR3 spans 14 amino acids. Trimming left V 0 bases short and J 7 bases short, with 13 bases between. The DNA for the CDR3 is TGCGCCAGCAGCTTGGAGACAAGCTGGGGGACCCAGTACTTC. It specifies CASSLETSWGTQYF.

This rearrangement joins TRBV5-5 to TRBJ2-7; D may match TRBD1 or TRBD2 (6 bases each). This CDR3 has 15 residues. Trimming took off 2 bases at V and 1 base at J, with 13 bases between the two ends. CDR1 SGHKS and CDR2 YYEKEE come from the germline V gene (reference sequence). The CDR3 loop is CASSLVGGASYEQYF. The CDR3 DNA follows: TGTGCCAGCAGCTTAGTGGGGGGCGCTTCCTACGAGCAGTACTTC.

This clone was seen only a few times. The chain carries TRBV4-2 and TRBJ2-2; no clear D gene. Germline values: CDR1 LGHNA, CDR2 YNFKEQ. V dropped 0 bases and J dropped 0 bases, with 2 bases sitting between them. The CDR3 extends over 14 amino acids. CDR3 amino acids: CASSQESNTGELFF. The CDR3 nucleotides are TGTGCCAGCAGCCAAGAATCGAACACCGGGGAGCTGTTTTTT.

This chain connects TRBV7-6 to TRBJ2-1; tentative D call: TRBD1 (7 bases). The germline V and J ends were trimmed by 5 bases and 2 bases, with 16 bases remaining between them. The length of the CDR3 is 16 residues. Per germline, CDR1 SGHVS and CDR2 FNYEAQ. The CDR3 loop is CASSLGRDRTYNEQFF. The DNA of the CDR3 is TGTGCCAGCAGCCTAGGGCGGGACAGAACCTACAATGAGCAGTTCTTC.

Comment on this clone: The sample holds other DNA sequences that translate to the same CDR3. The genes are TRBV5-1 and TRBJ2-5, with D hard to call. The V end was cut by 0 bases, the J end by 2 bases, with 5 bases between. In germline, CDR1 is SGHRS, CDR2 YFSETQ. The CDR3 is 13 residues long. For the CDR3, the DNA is TGCGCCAGCAGCTTGGCCTATCAAGAGACCCAGTACTTC. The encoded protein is CASSLAYQETQYF.